Shown below are 22 T cell receptor beta chains from a single sample sequenced in a study of blood T cell repertoires in COVID-19. Data came from immunoSEQ multiplex PCR; TCRdb stores just in-frame clones and leaves some out. Here the sample spans fewer than 250,000 clones, 80% to 85% being singletons. The sequenced sample was peripheral blood. These TCRs come from a man aged 30 to 45 with active or convalescent COVID-19.

In its sample, this clone was seen a few times. This rearrangement joins TRBV9 to TRBJ1-6, with 10 bases identical to TRBD1. Germline CDR1 reads SGDLS; CDR2 reads YYNGEE. Unmatched junction bases numbered 7, after V lost 4 bases and J lost 9 bases. The CDR3 length is 15 residues. This chain's CDR3 is CASSSRTGGGSPLHF. DNA of the CDR3: TGTGCCAGCAGCTCGCGGACAGGGGGGGGTTCACCCCTCCACTTT.

The V gene is TRBV11-3, the J gene TRBJ2-3; TRBD2 matches at 7 bases. The CDR3 is 15 amino acids. Germline V gene lookup returns CDR1 SGHNT and CDR2 YENEEA. The V segment lost 5 bases and the J segment 3 bases; nucleotides outside the gene matches: 8. The CDR3 is CASSPGGKGTDTQYF. CDR3 DNA sequence: TGTGCCAGCAGCCCCGGGGGGAAAGGAACAGATACGCAGTATTTT.

The chain combines TRBV19 with TRBJ1-2; D is undetermined. V was pared by 6 bases and J by 0 bases, with 11 bases between. Per the germline V gene, CDR1 is LNHDA and CDR2 is SQIVND (reference sequence). CDR3 size: 14 residues. CDR3 protein: CASRPPSANYGYTF. The CDR3 DNA is TGTGCCAGTAGACCCCCCTCGGCTAACTATGGCTACACCTTC.

CDR3 sequence (DNA): TGTGCCAGCAGCCCCGGACAGGGAGGACACAATGAGCAGTTCTTC. Its protein product is CASSPGQGGHNEQFF. V and J are TRBV13 and TRBJ2-1; 8 bases fit TRBD1. The junction had 8 bases not matched to a gene; V was cut back by 5 bases and J by 5 bases. Germline CDR1 reads PRHDT; CDR2 reads FYEKMQ (reference sequence). The CDR3 runs to 15 residues.

The chain couples TRBV4-1 to TRBJ2-5, with D possibly TRBD1 on 7 matching bases. The germline V and J ends were trimmed by 0 bases and 5 bases, with 10 bases remaining between them. This CDR3 is 14 amino acids long. CDR1 is MGHRA, CDR2 YSYEKL, per germline. The chain's CDR3 is CASSQDSGGETQYF. The CDR3, as DNA: TGCGCCAGCAGCCAAGATTCAGGGGGGGAGACCCAGTACTTC.

This chain connects TRBV30 to TRBJ2-7; the D gene is possibly TRBD2 (6 bases). Trimming stripped 0 bases from V and 1 base from J, with 13 bases between. Germline V lookup: CDR1 GTSNPN, CDR2 SVGIG (reference sequence). The CDR3 loop spans 15 amino acids. This CDR3 reads CAWSVRGGWSYEQYF. The DNA for the CDR3 is TGTGCCTGGAGTGTACGAGGAGGGTGGTCCTACGAGCAGTACTTC. Complete variable domain (other parts from reference TRBV30 and TRBJ2-7): SQTIHQWPATLVQPVGSPLSLECTVEGTSNPNLYWYRQAAGRGLQLLFYSVGIGQISSEVPQNLSASRPQDRQFILSSKKLLLSDSGFYLCAWSVRGGWSYEQYFGPGTRLTVT.

This rearrangement joins TRBV20-1 to TRBJ1-1, with unresolved D. Germline V gene data show CDR1 as DFQATT and CDR2 as SNEGSKA (reference sequence). The V end was cut by 3 bases, the J end by 11 bases, with 25 bases between. There are 15 residues in the CDR3. In DNA form, the CDR3 reads TGCAGTGCTAGTTCAGCTTTAGCCTCAGTTTTTGGGGCTTTCTTT. Translated, it gives CSASSALASVFGAFF.

The rearrangement uses TRBV7-8 and TRBJ1-5; maybe TRBD1 (6 bases). CDR1 and CDR2 (germline): SGHVS, FQNEAQ. CDR3 length: 16 residues. V was shortened by 5 bases and J by 0 bases, with 14 bases between the two germline ends. CDR3 in DNA: TGTGCCAGCAGCCATAGGGGGGGGTATAGCAATCAGCCCCAGCATTTT. It translates to CASSHRGGYSNQPQHF.

V is TRBV9 and J is TRBJ2-7, with D possibly TRBD2 on 6 matching bases. V shed 0 bases and J shed 6 bases, with 19 bases lying between them. In germline, CDR1 is SGDLS, CDR2 YYNGEE. This CDR3 has 16 residues. The CDR3 DNA follows: TGTGCCAGCAGCGTAGGAACCGGGGGTACCTTTGGCGAGCAGTACTTC. It yields the protein CASSVGTGGTFGEQYF.

The chain joins TRBV6-2 or TRBV6-3 to TRBJ2-7; perhaps TRBD1 as D (5 bases). Looked up from germline, CDR1 is MNHEY and CDR2 is SVGEGT. The CDR3 runs 13 residues. The V gene lost 5 bases and the J gene lost 5 bases, with 13 bases spanning the gap. The CDR3 protein is CASSPFIRDEQYF. The CDR3 DNA sequence: TGTGCCAGCAGTCCCTTCATCAGGGACGAGCAGTACTTC.

This chain joins TRBV2 and TRBJ1-5; weak D call: TRBD1 (6 bases). CDR1 and CDR2 from the germline V gene are SNHLY and FYNNEI. The ends were cut back, 8 bases at V and 1 base at J, with 12 bases in the middle. The CDR3 has 14 amino acids. The CDR3 DNA reads as TGTGCCAGCTCTCCACAGGGAAGCAATCAGCCCCAGCATTTT. It encodes CASSPQGSNQPQHF.

CDR3 nucleotides: TGCGCCAGCAGCCAAGGAATTGCGGGGGCAGCGGTCTACGAGCAGTACTTC. As protein: CASSQGIAGAAVYEQYF. The V gene is TRBV4-1, the J gene TRBJ2-7; D possibly corresponds to TRBD2 (7 bases). Germline CDR1 is MGHRA and CDR2 is YSYEKL. CDR3 length: 17 amino acids. The ends were cut back, 1 base at V and 3 bases at J, with 19 bases in the middle.

The chain is built from TRBV5-6 and TRBJ2-7; maybe TRBD1 (6 bases). This CDR3 has 15 amino acids. Trimming took off 1 base at V and 2 bases at J, with 13 bases between the two ends. Looked up from germline, CDR1 is SGHDT and CDR2 is YYEEEE. CDR3: CASSLHGTYTYEQYF. As DNA, the CDR3 is TGTGCCAGCAGCTTGCACGGGACATACACCTACGAGCAGTACTTC.

The V gene is TRBV5-4, the J gene TRBJ2-5; the match to TRBD1 covers 8 bases. Trimming removed 3 bases from V and 4 bases from J; junction bases left unmatched: 5. The CDR3 spans 14 residues. Per germline, CDR1 SGHNT and CDR2 YYREEE (reference sequence). CDR3 amino acids: CASSSRTGRETQYF. CDR3 nucleotide sequence: TGTGCCAGCAGCTCCCGGACAGGGCGAGAGACCCAGTACTTC.

The rearrangement links TRBV27 to TRBJ2-1; 10 nucleotides agree with TRBD2. V lost 8 bases to trimming and J lost 5 bases; unmatched junction nucleotides: 12. Per the germline V gene, CDR1 is MNHEY and CDR2 is SMNVEV (reference sequence). The CDR3 is 16 amino acids. CDR3 nucleotides: TGTGCCAGCCGTCACTTGTACACTAGCGGGAACAATGAGCAGTTCTTC. Its translation is CASRHLYTSGNNEQFF.

The gene calls are TRBV4-2 and TRBJ1-4; D is perhaps TRBD1 (6 bases). Trimming took 6 bases from V and 8 from J, leaving 16 bases between them. From germline, CDR1 is LGHNA and CDR2 YNFKEQ. The CDR3 has 14 amino acids. The CDR3 reads CASRNRGAGEKLFF. The DNA of the CDR3 is TGTGCCAGCAGGAATCGGGGGGCAGGGGAAAAACTGTTTTTT.

This rearrangement joins TRBV6-4 to TRBJ1-5; TRBD1 agrees at 7 bases. Germline CDR1 reads MRHNA; CDR2 reads SNTAGT. The junction had 6 bases not matched to a gene; V was cut back by 0 bases and J by 7 bases. The CDR3 length is 15 residues. DNA for the CDR3: TGTGCCAGCAGTGACTCAGGGGGCCTTGGGCAGCCCCAGCATTTT. Encoded protein: CASSDSGGLGQPQHF.

This chain connects TRBV18 to TRBJ2-7; D gene unclear. Trimming shortened V by 1 base and J by 1 base, and 5 bases separated the two germline ends. The length of the CDR3 is 13 residues. CDR1 KGHSH and CDR2 LQKENI come from the germline V gene. Here the CDR3 reads CASSPLRSYEQYF. Written as DNA, the CDR3 is TGTGCCAGCTCACCACTGCGGTCCTACGAGCAGTACTTC. Filled out from reference TRBV18 and TRBJ2-7, the complete variable domain reads NAGVMQNPRHLVRRRGQEARLRCSPMKGHSHVYWYRQLPEEGLKFMVYLQKENIIDESGMPKERFSAEFPKEGPSILRIQQVVRGDSAAYFCASSPLRSYEQYFGPGTRLTVT.

The V and J genes are TRBV6-1 and TRBJ1-1; 8 positions agree with TRBD1. CDR3 length equals 16 residues. Germline V gene sequence: CDR1 MNHNS, CDR2 SASEGT. V lost 4 bases to trimming and J lost 0 bases; unmatched junction nucleotides: 7. The CDR3 reads CASSVALTGVNTEAFF. The CDR3 nucleotides read TGTGCCAGCAGTGTGGCCCTGACAGGGGTGAACACTGAAGCTTTCTTT.

This clone was seen many times. This chain uses TRBV4-1 with TRBJ1-2; D uncertain. The CDR3 length is 15 residues. The V and J ends lost 0 bases and 6 bases respectively, with 14 bases between them. Germline V CDR1 and CDR2: MGHRA, YSYEKL. The CDR3 DNA is TGCGCCAGCAGCCAAGAATATAGCAGCGGCAATGGCTACACCTTC. As protein: CASSQEYSSGNGYTF.

The chain uses TRBV10-1 and TRBJ1-2, with D unresolved. This CDR3 region has 14 residues. Trimming cost V 3 bases and J 3 bases, with 11 bases left between them. CDR1 and CDR2 (germline): WNHNN, SYGVQD (reference sequence). CDR3 in amino acids: CASSDRGWDYGYTF. CDR3 coding DNA: TGCGCCAGCAGTGACCGGGGTTGGGACTATGGCTACACCTTC.

This chain uses TRBV7-9 with TRBJ2-1, with 7 positions matching TRBD2. With V trimmed by 4 bases and J by 10 bases, 13 bases remained unmatched. Germline V gene lookup returns CDR1 SEHNR and CDR2 FQNEAQ (reference sequence). This CDR3 has 15 amino acids. CDR3: CASSSSENPGGEQFF. CDR3 sequence (DNA): TGTGCCAGCAGCTCATCTGAGAACCCCGGGGGGGAGCAGTTCTTC. Full variable domain (missing parts from reference TRBV7-9 and TRBJ2-1): DTGVSQNPRHKITKRGQNVTFRCDPISEHNRLYWYRQTLGQGPEFLTYFQNEAQLEKSRLLSDRFSAERPKGSFSTLEIQRTEQGDSAMYLCASSSSENPGGEQFFGPGTRLTVL.